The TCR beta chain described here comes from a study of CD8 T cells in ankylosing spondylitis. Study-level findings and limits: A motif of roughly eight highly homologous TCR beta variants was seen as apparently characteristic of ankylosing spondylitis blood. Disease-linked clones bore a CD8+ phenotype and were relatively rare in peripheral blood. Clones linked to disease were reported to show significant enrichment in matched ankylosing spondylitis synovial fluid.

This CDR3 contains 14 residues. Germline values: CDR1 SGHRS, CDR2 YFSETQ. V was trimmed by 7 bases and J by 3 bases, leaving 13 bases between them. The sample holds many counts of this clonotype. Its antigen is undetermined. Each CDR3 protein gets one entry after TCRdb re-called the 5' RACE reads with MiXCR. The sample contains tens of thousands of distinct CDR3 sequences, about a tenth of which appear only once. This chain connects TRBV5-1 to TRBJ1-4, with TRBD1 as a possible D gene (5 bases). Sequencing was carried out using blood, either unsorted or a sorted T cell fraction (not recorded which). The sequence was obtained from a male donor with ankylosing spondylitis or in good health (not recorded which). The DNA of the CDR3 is TGCGCCAGCGGTCGGGGGGACTCTAATGAAAAACTGTTTTTT. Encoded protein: CASGRGDSNEKLFF.